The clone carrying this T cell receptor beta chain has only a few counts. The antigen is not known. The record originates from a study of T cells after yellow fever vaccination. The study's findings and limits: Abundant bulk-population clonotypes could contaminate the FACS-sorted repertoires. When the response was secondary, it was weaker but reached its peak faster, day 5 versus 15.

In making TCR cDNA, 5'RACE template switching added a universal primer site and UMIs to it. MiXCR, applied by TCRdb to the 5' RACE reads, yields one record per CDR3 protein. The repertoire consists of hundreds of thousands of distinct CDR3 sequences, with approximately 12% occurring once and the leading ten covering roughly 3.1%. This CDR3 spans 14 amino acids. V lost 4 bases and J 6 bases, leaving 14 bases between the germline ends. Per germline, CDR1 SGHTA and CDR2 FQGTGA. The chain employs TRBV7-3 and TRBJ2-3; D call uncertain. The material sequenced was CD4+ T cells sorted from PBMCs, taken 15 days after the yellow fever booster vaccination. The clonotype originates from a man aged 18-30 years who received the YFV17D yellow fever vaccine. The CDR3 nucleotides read TGTGCCAGCAGCTCCGGATACTTATCCGATACGCAGTATTTT. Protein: CASSSGYLSDTQYF.